The rows below give T cell receptor beta chains drawn from one sample of a study of cytomegalovirus exposure and HLA in healthy donors. Profiling relied on immunoSEQ multiplex PCR, and the TCRdb table lists in-frame clones only, not all of them. The sample shows around 150,000 clones, 70% to 85% of them seen only once. The sequenced material came from PBMCs. These receptors were taken from a man between 25 and 39 years old in good health and CMV-seropositive. Each CDR3 is given with its conserved first and last residue. The D gene is left open where the match is weak. The size field is filled for only some rows; it gives once, few, many or a size class.

TRBJ2-7	TRBV23-1	NA	NA	CASSQDLMTYEQYF	TGCGCCAGCAGTCAAGACTTGATGACTTACGAGCAGTACTTC
TRBJ2-5	TRBV4-3	NA	NA	CASSPNVYGGRETQYF	TGCGCCAGCAGCCCGAACGTCTACGGGGGGCGAGAGACCCAGTACTTC
TRBJ1-4	TRBV5-1	NA	TRBD1	CASSLGQGTTNEKLFF	TGCGCCAGCAGCTTGGGACAGGGAACAACTAATGAAAAACTGTTTTTT
TRBJ1-6	TRBV6-1	NA	TRBD1	CASSSMGQRFHF	TGTGCCAGCAGTTCAATGGGACAGCGATTCCACTTT
TRBJ2-6	TRBV19	NA	NA	CASSIQGAGANVLTF	TGTGCCAGTAGTATCCAGGGTGCTGGGGCCAACGTCCTGACTTTC
TRBJ1-5	TRBV30	many	NA	CAWSRHGNQPQHF	TGTGCCTGGAGTCGCCACGGTAATCAGCCCCAGCATTTT
TRBJ2-5	TRBV10-3	NA	NA	CAISVDVGETQYF	TGTGCCATCAGTGTAGATGTCGGGGAGACCCAGTACTTC
TRBJ2-7	TRBV7-6	once	NA	CASSLGGEIHEQYF	TGTGCCAGCAGCTTAGGGGGCGAGATCCACGAGCAGTACTTC
TRBJ2-7	TRBV2	few	NA	CASRGAHEQYF	TGTGCCAGCAGGGGGGCCCACGAGCAGTACTTC
TRBJ1-2	TRBV5-1	once	TRBD1	CASSLAGGQGAMYGYTF	TGCGCCAGCAGCTTGGCCGGGGGACAGGGGGCGATGTATGGCTACACCTTC
TRBJ2-5	TRBV25-1	NA	TRBD1	CASTRQGETQYF	TGTGCCAGCACTCGACAGGGAGAGACCCAGTACTTC
TRBJ1-2	TRBV4-1	many	TRBD1	CASSQEKWDRQSYTF	TGCGCCAGCAGCCAAGAAAAATGGGACAGGCAAAGCTACACCTTC
TRBJ2-7	TRBV2	once	TRBD1	CASSFYRGQAYEQYF	TGTGCCAGCAGTTTCTACAGGGGTCAAGCCTACGAGCAGTACTTC
TRBJ1-6	TRBV13	NA	NA	CASSPNQGQGYSPLHF	TGTGCCAGCAGCCCGAACCAGGGACAAGGGTATTCACCCCTCCACTTT
TRBJ2-3	TRBV11-3	NA	TRBD2	CASSIGLAGGRGDTQYF	TGTGCCAGCAGTATCGGACTAGCGGGGGGCCGGGGCGATACGCAGTATTTT
TRBJ2-3	TRBV7-3	NA	TRBD2	CASSVTSGSTDTQYF	TGTGCCAGCAGCGTCACTAGCGGGAGTACAGATACGCAGTATTTT
TRBJ1-2	TRBV5-6	NA	NA	CASSLEAGYGYTF	TGTGCCAGCAGCTTGGAAGCAGGATATGGCTACACCTTC
TRBJ2-3	TRBV7-9	NA	NA	CASSLLGQCKCTDTQYF	TGTGCCAGCAGCCTACTCGGACAGTGCAAGTGCACAGATACGCAGTATTTT
TRBJ2-6	TRBV7-2	NA	TRBD1	CASSLDRAGANVLTF	TGTGCCAGCAGCCTCGACAGGGCTGGGGCCAACGTCCTGACTTTC
TRBJ2-7	TRBV5-1	NA	TRBD2	CASSLAAGGGYEQYF	TGCGCCAGCAGCTTGGCAGCGGGGGGTGGATACGAGCAGTACTTC
TRBJ1-2	TRBV10-3	NA	TRBD1	CAISGIAGGKGYTF	TGTGCCATCAGTGGGATTGCAGGGGGCAAAGGCTACACCTTC
TRBJ1-1	TRBV6-1	NA	TRBD1	CASSRDRGIAEAFF	TGTGCCAGCAGCCGGGACAGGGGTATCGCTGAAGCTTTCTTT
TRBJ2-3	TRBV7-3	few	TRBD2	CASSPTSGRTDTQYF	TGTGCCAGCAGCCCCACTAGCGGGCGCACAGATACGCAGTATTTT
TRBJ1-1	TRBV6-1	NA	NA	CASRGWGGEAFF	TGTGCCAGCAGGGGGTGGGGGGGTGAAGCTTTCTTT
TRBJ2-7	TRBV5-1	NA	NA	CASSLVAEVGEQYF	TGCGCCAGCAGCTTGGTAGCAGAGGTCGGGGAGCAGTACTTC
TRBJ2-2	TRBV5-1	NA	TRBD2	CASSLFAGGNTGELFF	TGCGCCAGCAGCTTGTTTGCGGGGGGTAACACCGGGGAGCTGTTTTTT
TRBJ2-1	TRBV5-4	NA	TRBD2	CASSLVSSGSQGREQFF	TGTGCCAGCAGCTTGGTGTCTAGCGGGAGTCAAGGCCGTGAGCAGTTCTTC
TRBJ2-7	TRBV27	few	TRBD1	CASSPRGLWGQVATYEQYF	TGTGCCAGCAGTCCCAGGGGTCTTTGGGGACAGGTGGCCACCTACGAGCAGTACTTC
TRBJ2-3	TRBV5-1	NA	TRBD2	CASSSGTPMADTQYF	TGCGCCAGCAGCAGCGGGACCCCGATGGCAGATACGCAGTATTTT
TRBJ2-2	TRBV18	NA	TRBD2	CASSPMASGIGGELFF	TGTGCCAGCTCACCAATGGCTAGCGGGATCGGCGGGGAGCTGTTTTTT
TRBJ2-1	TRBV5-6	NA	TRBD2	CASSWTGLAVNNEQFF	TGTGCCAGCAGCTGGACGGGACTAGCGGTGAACAATGAGCAGTTCTTC
TRBJ2-2	TRBV27	NA	NA	CASSLDLRPNTGELFF	TGTGCCAGCAGTTTAGATCTGCGGCCGAACACCGGGGAGCTGTTTTTT
TRBJ1-6	TRBV7-2	NA	NA	CASSQRSSYNSPLHF	TGTGCCAGCAGCCAAAGGAGCTCCTATAATTCACCCCTCCACTTT
TRBJ1-1	TRBV9	NA	TRBD1	CASSVVRQGVLTEAFF	TGTGCCAGCAGCGTAGTACGTCAGGGGGTACTCACTGAAGCTTTCTTT
TRBJ1-1	TRBV9	NA	NA	CASSVGRSGTEAFF	TGTGCCAGCAGCGTAGGCAGGTCTGGCACTGAAGCTTTCTTT
TRBJ2-2	TRBV5-1	NA	TRBD1	CASSDGQGASGELFF	TGCGCCAGCAGCGACGGACAGGGGGCATCCGGGGAGCTGTTTTTT
TRBJ2-1	TRBV19	NA	NA	CASSISSSYNEQFF	TGTGCCAGTAGTATCTCGAGCTCCTACAATGAGCAGTTCTTC
TRBJ2-2	TRBV5-1	NA	TRBD2	CASSPLAGSTGELFF	TGCGCCAGCAGCCCCCTAGCGGGCAGTACCGGGGAGCTGTTTTTT
TRBJ2-1	TRBV29-1	NA	NA	CSVRDTFLFF	TGCAGCGTCAGGGACACCTTCCTGTTCTTC
TRBJ2-1	TRBV7-3	NA	NA	CASSLGYLRGNEQFF	TGTGCCAGCAGCTTAGGCTACCTCAGGGGCAATGAGCAGTTCTTC
TRBJ2-5	TRBV18	NA	NA	CASSENRETQYF	TGTGCCAGCTCAGAGAATAGAGAGACCCAGTACTTC
TRBJ2-3	TRBV29-1	NA	NA	CSVEDKGVQYF	TGCAGCGTTGAAGATAAGGGGGTGCAGTATTTT
TRBJ1-3	TRBV6-5	NA	NA	CASSYQGTIYF	TGTGCCAGCAGTTACCAGGGCACCATATATTTT
TRBJ2-5	TRBV6-5	NA	NA	CASSYSIRGTQETQYF	TGTGCCAGCAGTTACTCGATAAGGGGGACCCAAGAGACCCAGTACTTC
TRBJ2-7	TRBV2	NA	TRBD2	CASSESRGSGGLYEQYF	TGTGCCAGCAGTGAATCGAGGGGTAGCGGGGGCCTCTACGAGCAGTACTTC